The rows below give T cell receptor beta chains drawn from one sample of a study of blood T cells in healthy people across ages. TCRdb redid the calling of the 5' RACE reads with MiXCR, one entry per CDR3 protein. The sample comprises around 1,500,000 distinct CDR3 sequences, about 30% of which are singletons, and 7.7% rests with the top ten. Input material: blood. The receptors were sampled from a woman aged 30 to 39 in good health. Each CDR3 is given with its conserved first and last residue. A D gene is named only where the DNA matches it firmly.

CDR3 protein: CAIRETSYNEQFF; D gene: NA; J gene: TRBJ2-1; V gene: TRBV10-3
CDR3 protein: CASRRVDGLRDYGYTF; D gene: NA; J gene: TRBJ1-2; V gene: TRBV4-1
CDR3 protein: CASRLGSEETQYF; D gene: NA; J gene: TRBJ2-5; V gene: TRBV12-3/TRBV12-4
CDR3 protein: CASARQGEPQHF; D gene: NA; J gene: TRBJ1-5; V gene: TRBV12-5
CDR3 protein: CASSLFSPGTGELFF; D gene: NA; J gene: TRBJ2-2; V gene: TRBV7-3
CDR3 protein: CASSLGLAGKSDTQYF; D gene: TRBD2; J gene: TRBJ2-3; V gene: TRBV7-2
CDR3 protein: CASSSRLAPYEQYF; D gene: TRBD2; J gene: TRBJ2-7; V gene: TRBV5-6
CDR3 protein: CASSEPGTGTEAFF; D gene: TRBD1; J gene: TRBJ1-1; V gene: TRBV28
CDR3 protein: CASSLAGSRNTGELFF; D gene: NA; J gene: TRBJ2-2; V gene: TRBV5-1
CDR3 protein: CATSPDRGGEKLFF; D gene: TRBD1; J gene: TRBJ1-4; V gene: TRBV15
CDR3 protein: CASSLQSGPGQGRAETQYF; D gene: TRBD1; J gene: NA; V gene: TRBV7-2
CDR3 protein: CASSVTSGGHYEQYF; D gene: TRBD2; J gene: TRBJ2-7; V gene: TRBV5-1
CDR3 protein: CASSSRVYEQYF; D gene: NA; J gene: TRBJ2-7; V gene: TRBV7-2
CDR3 protein: CASSLEVAGGNNEQFF; D gene: TRBD2; J gene: TRBJ2-1; V gene: TRBV11-2
CDR3 protein: CASSLIRDEQYF; D gene: NA; J gene: TRBJ2-7; V gene: TRBV18
CDR3 protein: CSASRLEDTQYF; D gene: NA; J gene: TRBJ2-3; V gene: TRBV20-1
CDR3 protein: CASSYRFRAYNEQFF; D gene: NA; J gene: TRBJ2-1; V gene: TRBV28
CDR3 protein: CSASGIYGYTF; D gene: NA; J gene: TRBJ1-2; V gene: TRBV29-1
CDR3 protein: CASSPLTSGRTDTQYF; D gene: TRBD2; J gene: TRBJ2-3; V gene: TRBV5-5
CDR3 protein: CASSYGAGVPYEQYF; D gene: NA; J gene: TRBJ2-7; V gene: TRBV6-5
CDR3 protein: CPSSLATGEQFF; D gene: NA; J gene: TRBJ2-1; V gene: TRBV11-2
CDR3 protein: CASRGVKGGNEQFF; D gene: NA; J gene: TRBJ2-1; V gene: TRBV12-3/TRBV12-4
CDR3 protein: CASSVAAGRAYEQYF; D gene: NA; J gene: TRBJ2-7; V gene: TRBV9
CDR3 protein: CASSFTGAGQETQFF; D gene: NA; J gene: NA; V gene: TRBV12-3/TRBV12-4
CDR3 protein: CASTLGYRSTEAFF; D gene: NA; J gene: TRBJ1-1; V gene: TRBV12-3/TRBV12-4
CDR3 protein: CAWIDRREVGEQYF; D gene: TRBD2; J gene: TRBJ2-4; V gene: TRBV30
CDR3 protein: CAINGWGMAKNIQYF; D gene: NA; J gene: TRBJ2-4; V gene: TRBV11-2
CDR3 protein: CVISAGQGSYEQYF; D gene: TRBD1; J gene: TRBJ2-7; V gene: TRBV10-3
CDR3 protein: CAISEDVRENTEAFF; D gene: NA; J gene: TRBJ1-1; V gene: TRBV10-3
CDR3 protein: CSVAGTSGTDTQYF; D gene: TRBD2; J gene: TRBJ2-3; V gene: TRBV29-1
CDR3 protein: CSAVPGGGQRAQHF; D gene: NA; J gene: TRBJ1-5; V gene: TRBV20-1
CDR3 protein: CATSKGQGASGQPQHF; D gene: TRBD1; J gene: TRBJ1-5; V gene: TRBV15
CDR3 protein: CASSLERQGQDGYTF; D gene: NA; J gene: TRBJ1-2; V gene: TRBV5-1
CDR3 protein: CASSLDDRGQEKLFF; D gene: TRBD1; J gene: TRBJ1-4; V gene: TRBV28
CDR3 protein: CASSLEDSTTDTQYF; D gene: NA; J gene: TRBJ2-3; V gene: TRBV5-1
CDR3 protein: CASSVEGGPQETQYF; D gene: TRBD1; J gene: TRBJ2-5; V gene: TRBV9
CDR3 protein: CASSPGLAGAGNEQFF; D gene: TRBD2; J gene: TRBJ2-1; V gene: TRBV7-2
CDR3 protein: CASSLETLRSYEQYF; D gene: NA; J gene: NA; V gene: TRBV5-1
CDR3 protein: CASSSDPNTKNIQYF; D gene: NA; J gene: TRBJ2-4; V gene: TRBV7-2
CDR3 protein: CSVLKGEEGYTF; D gene: NA; J gene: TRBJ1-2; V gene: TRBV29-1
CDR3 protein: CSVEDTDSYEQYF; D gene: NA; J gene: TRBJ2-7; V gene: TRBV29-1
CDR3 protein: CSADSRGSSYNEQFF; D gene: NA; J gene: TRBJ2-1; V gene: TRBV20-1
CDR3 protein: CASSGIGGQGSNQPQHF; D gene: TRBD1; J gene: TRBJ1-5; V gene: TRBV2